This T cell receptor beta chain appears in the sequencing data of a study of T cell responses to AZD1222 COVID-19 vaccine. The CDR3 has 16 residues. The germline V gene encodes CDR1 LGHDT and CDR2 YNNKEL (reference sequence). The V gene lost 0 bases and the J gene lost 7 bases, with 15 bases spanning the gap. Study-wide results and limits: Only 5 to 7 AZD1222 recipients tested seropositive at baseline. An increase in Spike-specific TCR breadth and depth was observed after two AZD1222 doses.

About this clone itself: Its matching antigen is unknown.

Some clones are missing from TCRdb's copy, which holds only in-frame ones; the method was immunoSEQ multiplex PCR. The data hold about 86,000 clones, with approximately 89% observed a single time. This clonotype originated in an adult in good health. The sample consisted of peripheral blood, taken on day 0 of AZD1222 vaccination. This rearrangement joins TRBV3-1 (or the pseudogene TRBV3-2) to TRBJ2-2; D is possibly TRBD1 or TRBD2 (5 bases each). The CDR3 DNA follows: TGTGCCAGCAGCCAAGATTCCGGGGCTAGGCACGGGGAGCTGTTTTTT. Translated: CASSQDSGARHGELFF.